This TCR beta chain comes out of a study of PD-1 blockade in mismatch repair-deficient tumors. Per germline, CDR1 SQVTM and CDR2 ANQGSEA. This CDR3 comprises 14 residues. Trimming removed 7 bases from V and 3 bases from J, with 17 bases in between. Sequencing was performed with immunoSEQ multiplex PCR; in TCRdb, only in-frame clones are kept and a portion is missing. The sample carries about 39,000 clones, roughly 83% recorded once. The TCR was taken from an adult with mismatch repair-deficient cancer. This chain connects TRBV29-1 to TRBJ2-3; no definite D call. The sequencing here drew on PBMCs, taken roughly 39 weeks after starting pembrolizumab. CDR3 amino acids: CSADVAGGTDTQYF. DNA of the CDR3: TGCAGCGCGGATGTCGCAGGTGGGACAGATACGCAGTATTTT.